The 17 T cell receptor beta chains reported below all come from one sample, sequenced in a study of T-cell reconstitution after alpha-beta-depleted transplantation in children. A TCRbeta library incorporating unique molecular identifiers was prepared. TCRdb processed the PCR reads anew with MiXCR; each CDR3 protein has one entry. The sample lists a few hundred thousand distinct CDR3 sequences, about an eighth seen once, with around 5.6% in the top ten. This material consisted of PBMCs from the stem cell graft donor, taken from the stem cell graft. The origin of the receptors is a human donor who donated a stem cell graft to a child with combined immunodeficiency.

This clonotype has a handful of counts. V gene TRBV4-1 combines with J gene TRBJ2-1, with unresolved D. With 4 bases removed from V and 9 bases from J, the gap between germline ends came to 25 bases. CDR1 MGHRA and CDR2 YSYEKL come from the germline V gene. The CDR3 extends over 17 amino acids. CDR3 residues: CASSPTTETHYIGEQFF. The CDR3 DNA reads as TGCGCCAGCAGCCCCACCACCGAGACCCATTACATTGGTGAGCAGTTCTTC.

The sample holds many counts of this clonotype. This sequence joins TRBV12-3 or TRBV12-4 and TRBJ2-1; maybe TRBD2 (7 bases). The ends were cut back, 0 bases at V and 3 bases at J, with 12 bases in the middle. This CDR3 contains 16 residues. The CDR3 nucleotides are TGTGCCAGCAGTTTAGCGGCGGGGGCCGGCTACAATGAGCAGTTCTTC. It yields the protein CASSLAAGAGYNEQFF.

This clonotype was detected many times. The chain links TRBV25-1 to TRBJ2-7; D is unresolved. The germline V and J ends were trimmed by 3 bases and 3 bases, with 6 bases remaining between them. Germline V gene lookup returns CDR1 MGHDK and CDR2 SYGVNS. The CDR3 is made up of 12 amino acids. The CDR3 bases are TGTGCCAGCAGTGATTTTGTCTACGAGCAGTACTTC. Translated, it gives CASSDFVYEQYF.

This clonotype was seen ten or more times. The V gene is TRBV15, the J gene TRBJ2-1; D assignment may be TRBD1 or TRBD2 (5 bases each). V was pared by 7 bases and J by 4 bases, with 20 bases between. The CDR3 is made up of 16 amino acids. CDR1 and CDR2 from the germline V gene are LNHNV and YYDKDF (reference sequence). The CDR3 spells CATTRLNRTRYNEQFF. CDR3 coding DNA: TGTGCCACCACCCGCCTGAACAGGACTCGTTACAATGAGCAGTTCTTC.

At least ten counts were recorded for this clonotype. The chain joins TRBV12-3 or TRBV12-4 to TRBJ2-6; TRBD1 is a possible D gene (6 bases). The CDR3 consists of 15 residues. V dropped 8 bases and J dropped 2 bases, with 13 bases sitting between them. The CDR3 DNA reads as TGTGCCAGCCTTCTTGGGGGCACTGGGGCCAACGTCCTGACTTTC. Protein: CASLLGGTGANVLTF.

This clonotype was seen more than once but under ten times. V gene TRBV9 combines with J gene TRBJ2-4; TRBD2 agrees at 8 bases. CDR3 length: 15 amino acids. Germline V gene data show CDR1 as SGDLS and CDR2 as YYNGEE. J gave up 1 base and V 0 bases, and 0 bases lay outside the gene matches. CDR3 nucleotide sequence: TGTGCCAGCAGCGTAGCGGGGGGGGCCAAAAACATTCAGTACTTC. Translating gives CASSVAGGAKNIQYF.

This clonotype was found many times. The chain has TRBV4-3 and TRBJ1-1; 7 bases are a match to TRBD1. This CDR3 contains 15 residues. Per germline, CDR1 LGHNA and CDR2 YSLEER. With 1 base clipped from V and 4 bases from J, the junction kept 6 bases outside the gene matches. DNA for the CDR3: TGCGCCAGCAGCCAAGTTTTAACAGGGGCCACTGAAGCTTTCTTT. This translates into CASSQVLTGATEAFF.

The chain employs TRBV10-3 and TRBJ2-7, with D perhaps TRBD1 or TRBD2 (5 bases each). This CDR3 spans 15 amino acids. Germline V gives CDR1 ENHRY, CDR2 SYGVKD. Trimming left V 3 bases short and J 1 base short, with 13 bases between. CDR3: CAISDGGGGSYEQYF. The CDR3 DNA reads as TGTGCCATCAGTGATGGGGGTGGTGGTTCCTACGAGCAGTACTTC.

V and J are TRBV6-1 and TRBJ1-1; a weak D match, TRBD1 (5 bases). The CDR3 totals 14 residues. In germline, CDR1 is MNHNS, CDR2 SASEGT. With 7 bases removed from V and 2 bases from J, the gap between germline ends came to 14 bases. CDR3 amino acids: CASTVTAFNTEAFF. The CDR3 nucleotides are TGTGCCAGCACCGTGACAGCGTTCAACACTGAAGCTTTCTTT.

The rearrangement joins TRBV12-3 or TRBV12-4 to TRBJ2-3; D is undetermined. The ends were cut back, 7 bases at V and 2 bases at J, with 10 bases in the middle. This CDR3 is built from 13 residues. This chain's CDR3 is CASTLTNTDTQYF. The CDR3 nucleotides read TGTGCCAGCACTTTGACAAACACAGATACGCAGTATTTT.

The chain uses TRBV6-4 and TRBJ2-2, with no clear D. V lost 2 bases and J lost 3, with 4 bases in between. This CDR3 has 13 amino acids. Germline CDR1 and CDR2: MRHNA and SNTAGT. The CDR3 sequence is CASSDRYTGELFF. CDR3 DNA sequence: TGTGCCAGCAGTGACCGGTACACCGGGGAGCTGTTTTTT.

This clonotype came up a few times. In DNA, the CDR3 is TGTGCCAGCAGCTTGGCCGTGGGACAGGAGATACAAGAGACCCAGTACTTC. Translating it yields CASSLAVGQEIQETQYF. The J gene is TRBJ2-5, the V gene TRBV5-6, with TRBD1 identical over 8 bases. Germline-derived CDR1 and CDR2 are SGHDT and YYEEEE. Trimming took 0 bases from V and 2 from J; bases not matched to a gene: 9. This CDR3 spans 17 amino acids.

This clonotype came up a few times. This sequence joins TRBV7-2 and TRBJ2-7, with D possibly matching TRBD2 (6 bases). CDR3 size: 15 residues. The V end lost 3 bases, the J end lost 2 bases, and 14 bases lay between the germline ends. The V gene's germline CDR1 is SGHTA and CDR2 FQGNSA. CDR3 coding DNA: TGTGCCAGCAGCTTCGACGGGACTGGGACCTACGAGCAGTACTTC. This translates into CASSFDGTGTYEQYF.

J is TRBJ1-5 and V is TRBV15; D may be TRBD1 (6 bases). CDR3 length: 15 amino acids. Germline V lookup: CDR1 LNHNV, CDR2 YYDKDF (reference sequence). Trimming removed 3 bases from V and 8 bases from J, with 17 bases in between. CDR3 coding DNA: TGTGCCACCAGCAGTGAACAGGGCCCGGGGGAGCCCCAGCATTTT. Its translation: CATSSEQGPGEPQHF. Together with reference TRBV15 and TRBJ1-5, the CDR3 gives the full variable domain: DAMVIQNPRYQVTQFGKPVTLSCSQTLNHNVMYWYQQKSSQAPKLLFHYYDKDFNNEADTPDNFQSRRPNTSFCFLDIRSPGLGDTAMYLCATSSEQGPGEPQHFGDGTRLSIL.

This clonotype was seen a handful of times. The chain employs TRBV20-1 and TRBJ1-2; 7 bases map to TRBD1. Unmatched junction bases numbered 5, after V lost 4 bases and J lost 3 bases. Germline V lookup: CDR1 DFQATT, CDR2 SNEGSKA (reference sequence). This CDR3 is built from 13 residues. The CDR3 DNA sequence: TGCAGTGCTATGACAGGGAGTGACTATGGCTACACCTTC. Translated: CSAMTGSDYGYTF.

The genes are TRBV12-3 or TRBV12-4 and TRBJ2-7; the D gene could be TRBD1 or TRBD2 (5 bases each). With 3 bases removed from V and 2 bases from J, the gap between germline ends came to 11 bases. This CDR3 has 14 residues. The CDR3 protein is CASSLGDSAYEQYF. In DNA, the CDR3 is TGTGCCAGCAGTTTGGGGGATTCCGCCTACGAGCAGTACTTC.

The chain uses TRBV4-3 and TRBJ2-3; 10 bases fit TRBD2. Germline values: CDR1 LGHNA, CDR2 YSLEER. J was trimmed by 1 base and V by 0 bases; bases with no gene match: 1. CDR3 size: 16 residues. CDR3 bases: TGCGCCAGCAGCCAAGACGGACTAGCGGGCACAGATACGCAGTATTTT. Translating gives CASSQDGLAGTDTQYF.